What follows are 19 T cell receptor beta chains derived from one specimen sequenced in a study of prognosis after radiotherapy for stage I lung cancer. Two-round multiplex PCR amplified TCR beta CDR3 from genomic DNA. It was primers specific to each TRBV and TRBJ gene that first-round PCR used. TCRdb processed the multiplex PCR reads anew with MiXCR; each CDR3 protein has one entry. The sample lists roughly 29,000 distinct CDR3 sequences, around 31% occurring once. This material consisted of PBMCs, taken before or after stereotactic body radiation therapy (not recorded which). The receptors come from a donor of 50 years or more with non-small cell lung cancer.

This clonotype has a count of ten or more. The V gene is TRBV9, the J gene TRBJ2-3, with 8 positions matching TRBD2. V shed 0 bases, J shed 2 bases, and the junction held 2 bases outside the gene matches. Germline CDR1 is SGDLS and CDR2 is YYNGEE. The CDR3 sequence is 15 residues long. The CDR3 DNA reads TGTGCCAGCAGCGTAGCCGGGGGGGCCACAGATACGCAGTATTTT. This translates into CASSVAGGATDTQYF.

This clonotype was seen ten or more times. The CDR3 sequence is CATSDPAIGNTIYF. CDR3 nucleotide sequence: TGTGCCACCAGTGACCCTGCGATCGGAAACACCATATATTTT. V gene TRBV24-1 combines with J gene TRBJ1-3; D gene uncertain. Germline V CDR1 and CDR2: KGHDR, SFDVKD. Trimming pared 4 bases from V and 4 bases from J, leaving 10 bases between. The CDR3 covers 14 residues.

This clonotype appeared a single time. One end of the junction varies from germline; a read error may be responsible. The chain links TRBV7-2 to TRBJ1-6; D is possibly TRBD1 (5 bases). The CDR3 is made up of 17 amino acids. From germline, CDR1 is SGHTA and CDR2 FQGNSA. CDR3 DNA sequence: TGTGCCAGCAGCATGGGACGGGTCAGCTACTATAATTCACCCCTCCAATTT. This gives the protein CASSMGRVSYYNSPLQF.

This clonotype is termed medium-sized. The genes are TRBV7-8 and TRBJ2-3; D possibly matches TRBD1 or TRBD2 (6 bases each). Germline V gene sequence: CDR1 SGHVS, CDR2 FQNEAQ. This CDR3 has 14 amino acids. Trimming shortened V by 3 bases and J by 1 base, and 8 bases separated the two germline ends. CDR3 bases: TGTGCCAGCAGCTTGAGGGGGGGCACAGATACGCAGTATTTT. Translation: CASSLRGGTDTQYF. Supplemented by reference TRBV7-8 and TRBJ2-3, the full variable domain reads GAGVSQSPRYKVAKRGQDVALRCDPISGHVSLFWYQQALGQGPEFLTYFQNEAQLDKSGLPSDRFFAERPEGSVSTLKIQRTQQEDSAVYLCASSLRGGTDTQYFGPGTRLTVL.

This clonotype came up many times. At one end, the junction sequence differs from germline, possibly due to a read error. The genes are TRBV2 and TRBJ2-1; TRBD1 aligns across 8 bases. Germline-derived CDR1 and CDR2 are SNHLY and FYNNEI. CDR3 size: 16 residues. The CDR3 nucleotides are TGTGCCATCTCGGCCTTTGAGGGCAGGGGGCTCGATGAGCCGTTCTTC. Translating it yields CAISAFEGRGLDEPFF.

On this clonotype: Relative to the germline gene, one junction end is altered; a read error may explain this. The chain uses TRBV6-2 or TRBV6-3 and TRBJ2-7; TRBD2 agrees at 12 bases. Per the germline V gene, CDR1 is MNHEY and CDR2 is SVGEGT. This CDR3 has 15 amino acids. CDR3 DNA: TGTGCCAGTAGTGAGGGACTAGCGGGCTCCTACGAGCATTACTTC. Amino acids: CASSEGLAGSYEHYF.

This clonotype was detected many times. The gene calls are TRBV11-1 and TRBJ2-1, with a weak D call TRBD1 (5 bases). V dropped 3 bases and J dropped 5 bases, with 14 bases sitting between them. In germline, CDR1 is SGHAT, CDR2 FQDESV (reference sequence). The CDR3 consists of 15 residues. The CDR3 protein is CASSFALGDNNEQFF. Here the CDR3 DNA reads TGTGCCAGCAGCTTTGCGCTAGGGGATAACAATGAGCAGTTCTTC. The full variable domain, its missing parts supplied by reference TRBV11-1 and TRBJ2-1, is EAEVAQSPRYKITEKSQAVAFWCDPISGHATLYWYRQILGQGPELLVQFQDESVVDDSQLPKDRFSAERLKGVDSTLKIQPAELGDSAMYLCASSFALGDNNEQFFGPGTRLTVL.

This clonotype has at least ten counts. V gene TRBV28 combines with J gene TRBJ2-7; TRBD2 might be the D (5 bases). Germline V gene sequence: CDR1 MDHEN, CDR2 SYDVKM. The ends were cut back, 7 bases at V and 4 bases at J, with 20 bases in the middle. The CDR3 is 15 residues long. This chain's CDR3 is CASTTIGEGSYEQYF. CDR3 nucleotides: TGTGCCAGCACCACGATTGGAGAAGGGAGTTACGAGCAGTACTTC.

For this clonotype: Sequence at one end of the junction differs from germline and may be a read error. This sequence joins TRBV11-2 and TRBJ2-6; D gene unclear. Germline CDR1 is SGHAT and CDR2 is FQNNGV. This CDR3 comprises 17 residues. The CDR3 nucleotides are TGTGCCAGCAGCTTACGGCCAGGCCTTTCTGCGGCCAACGTCCTGACTTTC. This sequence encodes CASSLRPGLSAANVLTF.

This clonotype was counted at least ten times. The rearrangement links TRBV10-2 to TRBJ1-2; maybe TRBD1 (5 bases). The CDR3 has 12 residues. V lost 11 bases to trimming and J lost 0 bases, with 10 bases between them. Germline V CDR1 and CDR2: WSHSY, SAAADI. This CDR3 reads CASRGPNYGYTF. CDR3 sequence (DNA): TGCGCCTCCCGGGGCCCTAACTATGGCTACACCTTC.

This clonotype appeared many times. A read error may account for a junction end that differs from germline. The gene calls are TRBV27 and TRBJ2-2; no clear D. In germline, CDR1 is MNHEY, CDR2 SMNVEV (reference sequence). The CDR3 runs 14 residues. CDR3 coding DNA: TGTGCCAGCAGTTTATCGATGAACCCCGGGGAGCTGTTTTTT. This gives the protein CASSLSMNPGELFF.

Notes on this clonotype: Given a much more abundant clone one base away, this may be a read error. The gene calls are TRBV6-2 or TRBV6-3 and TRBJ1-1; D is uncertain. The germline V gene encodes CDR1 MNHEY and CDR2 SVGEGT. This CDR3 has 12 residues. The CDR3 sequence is CASREGRAESFF. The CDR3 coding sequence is TGTGCCAGCAGAGAAGGACGGGCTGAATCTTTCTTT.

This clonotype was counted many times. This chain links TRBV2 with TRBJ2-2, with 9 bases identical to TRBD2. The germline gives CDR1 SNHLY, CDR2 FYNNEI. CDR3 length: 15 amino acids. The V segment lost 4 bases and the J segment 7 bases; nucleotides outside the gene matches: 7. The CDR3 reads CASSVRPSGDGELFF. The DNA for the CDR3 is TGTGCCAGCAGTGTTAGGCCTAGCGGGGACGGGGAGCTGTTTTTT.

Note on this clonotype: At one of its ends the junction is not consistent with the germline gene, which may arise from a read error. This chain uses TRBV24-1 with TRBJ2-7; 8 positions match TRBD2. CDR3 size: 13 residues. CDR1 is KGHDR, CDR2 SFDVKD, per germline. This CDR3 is CAASDSGLGEQYF. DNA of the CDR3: TGTGCCGCCAGTGATTCGGGACTAGGAGAGCAGTACTTC.

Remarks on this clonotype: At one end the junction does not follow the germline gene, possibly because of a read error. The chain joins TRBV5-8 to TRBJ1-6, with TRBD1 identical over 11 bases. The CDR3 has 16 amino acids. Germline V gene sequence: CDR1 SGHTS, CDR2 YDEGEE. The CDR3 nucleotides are TGTGCCAGCAGCATAAGAGGACAGGGGGCCGGTTCAACCCTCCACTTT. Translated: CASSIRGQGAGSTLHF. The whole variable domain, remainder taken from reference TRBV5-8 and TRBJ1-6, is EAGVTQSPTHLIKTRGQQATLRCSPISGHTSVYWYQQALGLGLQFLLWYDEGEERNRGNFPPRFSGRQFPNYSSELNVNALELEDSALYLCASSIRGQGAGSTLHFGNGTRLTVT.

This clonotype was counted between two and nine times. This CDR3 is CASSQGPHTEAFF. Written as DNA, the CDR3 is TGTGCCAGCAGCCAAGGCCCCCACACTGAAGCTTTCTTT. This chain links TRBV3-1 with TRBJ1-1, with D uncertain. Trimming took off 1 base at V and 3 bases at J, with 6 bases between the two ends. Per the germline V gene, CDR1 is LGHDT and CDR2 is YNNKEL (reference sequence). The length of the CDR3 is 13 residues.

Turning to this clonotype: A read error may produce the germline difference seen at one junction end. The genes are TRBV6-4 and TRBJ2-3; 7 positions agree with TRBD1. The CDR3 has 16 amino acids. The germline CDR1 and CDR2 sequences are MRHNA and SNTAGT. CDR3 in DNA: TGTGCCAGCAGTGATCACAGGGGAGATAGCACAGATACGCGGTATTTT. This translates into CASSDHRGDSTDTRYF.

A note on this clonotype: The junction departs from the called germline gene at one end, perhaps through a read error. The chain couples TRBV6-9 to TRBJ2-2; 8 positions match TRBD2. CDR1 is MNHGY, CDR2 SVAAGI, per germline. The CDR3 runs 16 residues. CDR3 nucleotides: TGTGCCACCAGTTACGGTCCGGGGGGGCCTACCGGTGAGCTGTTTTTT. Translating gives CATSYGPGGPTGELFF.

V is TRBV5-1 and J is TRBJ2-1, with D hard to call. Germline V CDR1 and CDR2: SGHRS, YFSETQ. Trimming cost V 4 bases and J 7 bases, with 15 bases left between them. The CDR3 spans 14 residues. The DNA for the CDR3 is TGCGCCAGCAGCGTGGCAGTGGGCTCAAATGAGCAGTTCTTC. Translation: CASSVAVGSNEQFF.